This passage covers 2 T cell receptor beta chains from one sample sequenced in a study of blood T cell repertoires in COVID-19 (dated by TCRdb to 2020 to 2021). The library was made by the immunoSEQ multiplex PCR assay. Imported from immuneACCESS, the table was reduced by TCRdb to in-frame sequences with V and J called. These copies leave out some clones; in studies compared against another copy, an unresolved V gene accounts for under half, and the cause of the remainder is not known. Across this sample there are 150,000 to 200,000 clones, with 82% seen only once. More than 4.5% of the sample comes from the top ten. The sample was PBMCs or T cells enriched from blood (not recorded which). These receptors originate from a woman in her sixties with acute COVID-19.

The chain joins TRBV30 to TRBJ1-3, with a possible D match to TRBD1 (5 bases). This CDR3 has 17 amino acids. CDR1 GTSNPN and CDR2 SVGIG come from the germline V gene (reference sequence). Trimming cost V 5 bases and J 0 bases, with 20 bases left between them. The chain's CDR3 is CAWGSRAGINSGNTIYF. CDR3 DNA: TGTGCCTGGGGATCTAGGGCAGGGATAAACTCTGGAAACACCATATATTTT.

This clone has a count of ten or more. This sequence joins TRBV2 and TRBJ2-1; 10 bases align to TRBD2. CDR3 length: 14 amino acids. Per the germline V gene, CDR1 is SNHLY and CDR2 is FYNNEI. V trimming: 4 bases; J trimming: 7 bases; junction bases outside the gene matches: 4. This chain's CDR3 is CASSVSGRLNEQFF. The CDR3 DNA reads as TGTGCCAGCAGTGTTAGCGGGAGGCTTAATGAGCAGTTCTTC.